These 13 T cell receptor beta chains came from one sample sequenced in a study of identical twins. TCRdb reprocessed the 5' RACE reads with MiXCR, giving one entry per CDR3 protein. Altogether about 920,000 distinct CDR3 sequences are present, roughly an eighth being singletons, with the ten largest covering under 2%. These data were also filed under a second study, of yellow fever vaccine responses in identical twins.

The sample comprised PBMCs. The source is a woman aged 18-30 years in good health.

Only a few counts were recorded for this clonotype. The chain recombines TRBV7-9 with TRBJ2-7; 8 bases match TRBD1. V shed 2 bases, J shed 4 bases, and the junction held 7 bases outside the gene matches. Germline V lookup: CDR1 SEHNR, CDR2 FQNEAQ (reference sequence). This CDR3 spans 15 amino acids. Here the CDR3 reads CASSLPGQGIYEQYF. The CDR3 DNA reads TGTGCCAGCAGCTTACCCGGACAGGGTATTTACGAGCAGTACTTC.

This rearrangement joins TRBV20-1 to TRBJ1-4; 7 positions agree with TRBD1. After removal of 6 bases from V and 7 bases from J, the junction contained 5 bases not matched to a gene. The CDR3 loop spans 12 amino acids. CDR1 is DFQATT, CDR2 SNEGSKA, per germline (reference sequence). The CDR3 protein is CSATGQVEKLFF. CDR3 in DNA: TGCAGTGCCACCGGACAGGTTGAAAAACTGTTTTTT.

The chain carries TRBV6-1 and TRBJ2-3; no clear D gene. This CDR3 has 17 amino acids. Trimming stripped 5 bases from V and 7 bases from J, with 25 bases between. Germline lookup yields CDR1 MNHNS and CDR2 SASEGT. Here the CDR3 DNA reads TGTGCCAGCAGTCCCACCCCCTATCCGGGTGGCACCCATACGCAGTATTTT. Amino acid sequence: CASSPTPYPGGTHTQYF.

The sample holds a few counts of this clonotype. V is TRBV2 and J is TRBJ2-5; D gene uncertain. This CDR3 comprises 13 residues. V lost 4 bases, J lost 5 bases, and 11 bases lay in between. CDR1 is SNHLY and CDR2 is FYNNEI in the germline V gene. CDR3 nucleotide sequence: TGTGCCAGCAGTGTGTCCGTTTCGGAGACCCAGTACTTC. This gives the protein CASSVSVSETQYF.

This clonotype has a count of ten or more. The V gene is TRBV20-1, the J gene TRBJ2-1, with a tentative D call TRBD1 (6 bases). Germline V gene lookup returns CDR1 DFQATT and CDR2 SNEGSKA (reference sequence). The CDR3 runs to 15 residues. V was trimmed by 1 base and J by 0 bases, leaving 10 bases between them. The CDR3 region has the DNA TGCAGTGCTAGAGGTAGGGGGTACTCCTACAATGAGCAGTTCTTC. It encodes CSARGRGYSYNEQFF.

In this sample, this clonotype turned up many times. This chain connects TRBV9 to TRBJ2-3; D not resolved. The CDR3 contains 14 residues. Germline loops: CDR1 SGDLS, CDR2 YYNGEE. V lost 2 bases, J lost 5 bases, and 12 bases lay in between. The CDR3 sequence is CASSVTPVGDTQYF. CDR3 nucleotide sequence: TGTGCCAGCAGCGTTACACCAGTGGGAGATACGCAGTATTTT.

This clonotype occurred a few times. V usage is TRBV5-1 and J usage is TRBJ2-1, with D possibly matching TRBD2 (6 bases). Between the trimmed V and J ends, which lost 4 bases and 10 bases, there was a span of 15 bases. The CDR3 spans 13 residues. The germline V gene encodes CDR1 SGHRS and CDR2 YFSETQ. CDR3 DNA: TGCGCCAGCAGCGGGGCGGGGCTCCGGGAGCAGTTCTTC. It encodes CASSGAGLREQFF.

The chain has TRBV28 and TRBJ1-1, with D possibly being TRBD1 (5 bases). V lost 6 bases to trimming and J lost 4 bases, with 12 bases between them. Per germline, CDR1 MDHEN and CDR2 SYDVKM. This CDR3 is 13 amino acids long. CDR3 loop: CASRTDRGTEAFF. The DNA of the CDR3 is TGTGCCAGCAGGACCGACAGAGGCACTGAAGCTTTCTTT.

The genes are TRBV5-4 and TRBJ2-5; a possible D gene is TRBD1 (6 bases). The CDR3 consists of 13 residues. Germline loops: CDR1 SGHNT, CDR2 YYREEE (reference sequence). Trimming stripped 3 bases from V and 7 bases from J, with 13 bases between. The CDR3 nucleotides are TGTGCCAGCAGCTCAGGGGTACTGGTGACCCAGTACTTC. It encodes CASSSGVLVTQYF.

The CDR3 protein is CASSLAAPLAKNIQYF. The CDR3, as DNA: TGTGCCAGCAGCTTAGCGGCCCCATTAGCCAAAAACATTCAGTACTTC. The rearrangement links TRBV7-2 to TRBJ2-4; D gene unclear. Trimming cost V 0 bases and J 0 bases, with 9 bases left between them. Germline CDR1 and CDR2: SGHTA and FQGNSA. This CDR3 is 16 amino acids long.

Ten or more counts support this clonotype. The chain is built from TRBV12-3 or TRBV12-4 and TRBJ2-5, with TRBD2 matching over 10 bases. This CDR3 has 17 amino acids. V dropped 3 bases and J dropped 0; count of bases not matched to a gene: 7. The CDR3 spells CASSFWLAGEYQETQYF. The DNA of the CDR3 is TGTGCCAGCAGTTTTTGGCTAGCGGGAGAGTACCAAGAGACCCAGTACTTC.

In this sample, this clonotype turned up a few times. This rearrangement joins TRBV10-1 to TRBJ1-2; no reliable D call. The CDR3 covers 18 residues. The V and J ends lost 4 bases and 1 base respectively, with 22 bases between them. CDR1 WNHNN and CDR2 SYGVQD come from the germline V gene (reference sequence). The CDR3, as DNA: TGCGCCAGCAGTGCCCCTTGGCGGACTGTGCGTTGTAACTATGGCTACACCTTC. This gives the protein CASSAPWRTVRCNYGYTF.

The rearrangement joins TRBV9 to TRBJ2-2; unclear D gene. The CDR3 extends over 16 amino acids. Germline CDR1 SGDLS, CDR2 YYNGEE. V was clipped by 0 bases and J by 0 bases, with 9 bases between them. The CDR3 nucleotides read TGTGCCAGCAGCGTAGTGGCACCCGCGAACACCGGGGAGCTGTTTTTT. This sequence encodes CASSVVAPANTGELFF.